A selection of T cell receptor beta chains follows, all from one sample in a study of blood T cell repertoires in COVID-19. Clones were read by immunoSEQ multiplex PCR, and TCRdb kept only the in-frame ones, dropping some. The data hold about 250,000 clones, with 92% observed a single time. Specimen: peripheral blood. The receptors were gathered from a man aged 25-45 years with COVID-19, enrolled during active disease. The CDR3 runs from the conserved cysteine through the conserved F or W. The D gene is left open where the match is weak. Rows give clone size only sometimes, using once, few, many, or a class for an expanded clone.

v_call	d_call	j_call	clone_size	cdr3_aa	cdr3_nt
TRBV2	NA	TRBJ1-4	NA	CASETDNEKLFF	TGTGCCAGCGAGACAGATAATGAAAAACTGTTTTTT
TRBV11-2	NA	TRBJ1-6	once	CASSLQGNSPLHF	TGTGCCAGCAGCTTACAGGGTAATTCACCCCTCCACTTT
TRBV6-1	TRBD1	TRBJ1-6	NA	CASSELDRVRSPLHF	TGTGCCAGCAGTGAACTGGACAGGGTACGATCACCCCTCCACTTT
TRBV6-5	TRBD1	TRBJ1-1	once	CASSRQGWTEAFF	TGTGCCAGCAGTAGACAGGGGTGGACTGAAGCTTTCTTT
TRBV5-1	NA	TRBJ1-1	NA	CASSLGQGGTEAFF	TGCGCCAGCAGCTTGGGGCAGGGTGGGACTGAAGCTTTCTTT
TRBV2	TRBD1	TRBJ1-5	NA	CASSEGDRGDQPQHF	TGTGCCAGCAGTGAAGGGGACAGGGGGGATCAGCCCCAGCATTTT
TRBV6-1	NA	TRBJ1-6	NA	CASSELRDSPLHF	TGTGCCAGCAGTGAACTAAGAGATTCACCCCTCCACTTT
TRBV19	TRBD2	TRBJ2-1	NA	CASSIRHLAGAYNEQFF	TGTGCCAGTAGTATCCGCCACCTAGCGGGGGCCTACAATGAGCAGTTCTTC
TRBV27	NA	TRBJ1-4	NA	CASSLGGTTNEKLFF	TGTGCCAGCAGTTTAGGCGGTACAACTAATGAAAAACTGTTTTTT
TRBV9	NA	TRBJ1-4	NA	CASSVDAGRRNEKLFF	TGTGCCAGCAGCGTAGACGCGGGGCGACGGAATGAAAAACTGTTTTTT
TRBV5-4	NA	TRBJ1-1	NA	CASSLDRRNTEAFF	TGTGCCAGCAGCTTGGACAGGAGGAACACTGAAGCTTTCTTT
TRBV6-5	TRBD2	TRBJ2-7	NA	CATTTLAGDYEQYF	TGTGCCACCACCACCCTAGCGGGGGACTACGAGCAGTACTTC
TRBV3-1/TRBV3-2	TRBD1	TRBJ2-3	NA	CASSLGTGWTDTQYF	TGTGCCAGCAGCCTCGGGACAGGGTGGACAGATACGCAGTATTTT
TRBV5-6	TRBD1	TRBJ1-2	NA	CASSLLVTGIGYTF	TGTGCCAGCAGCTTACTAGTGACAGGGATCGGCTACACCTTC
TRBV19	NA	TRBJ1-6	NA	CASSIRRGANSPLHF	TGTGCCAGTAGTATCCGGCGGGGTGCCAATTCACCCCTCCACTTT
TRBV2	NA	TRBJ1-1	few	CASTGEGRTEAFF	TGTGCCAGCACGGGGGAGGGAAGGACTGAAGCTTTCTTT
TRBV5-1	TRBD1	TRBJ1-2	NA	CASSSGGQGFFYGYTF	TGCGCCAGCAGCTCGGGGGGACAGGGATTTTTCTATGGCTACACCTTC
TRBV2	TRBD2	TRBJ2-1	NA	CAIPGLRYNEQFF	TGTGCCATACCGGGACTACGCTACAATGAGCAGTTCTTC
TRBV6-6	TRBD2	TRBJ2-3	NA	CASSFQRGPPTDTQYF	TGTGCCAGCAGTTTCCAGCGGGGCCCTCCCACAGATACGCAGTATTTT
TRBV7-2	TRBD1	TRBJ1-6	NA	CASSTGTVGSPLHF	TGTGCCAGCAGCACCGGGACAGTTGGTTCACCCCTCCACTTT
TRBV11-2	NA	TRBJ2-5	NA	CASSPIQGETQYF	TGTGCCAGCAGCCCTATACAGGGAGAGACCCAGTACTTC
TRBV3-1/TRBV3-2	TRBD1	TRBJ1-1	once	CASSPTGTGLSQTEAFF	TGTGCCAGCAGCCCAACCGGGACAGGGCTTAGTCAAACTGAAGCTTTCTTT
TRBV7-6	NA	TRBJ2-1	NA	CASSLAVTGHQFF	TGTGCCAGCAGCTTAGCTGTAACAGGGCATCAGTTCTTC
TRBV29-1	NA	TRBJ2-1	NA	CSVERSLYNEQFF	TGCAGCGTAGAAAGGAGCCTATACAATGAGCAGTTCTTC
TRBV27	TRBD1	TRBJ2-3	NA	CASTPSRTGGDTQYF	TGTGCCAGCACTCCTTCCCGGACAGGGGGGGATACGCAGTATTTT
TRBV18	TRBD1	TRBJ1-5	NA	CASSRTGVLNQPQHF	TGTGCCAGCTCACGAACAGGGGTCCTTAATCAGCCCCAGCATTTT
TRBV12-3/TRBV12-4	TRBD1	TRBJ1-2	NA	CASSPTGSYGYTF	TGTGCCAGCAGCCCGACAGGGAGCTATGGCTACACCTTC
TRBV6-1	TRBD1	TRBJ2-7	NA	CASSETGQGARGEQYF	TGTGCCAGCAGTGAAACCGGTCAGGGGGCAAGAGGCGAGCAGTACTTC
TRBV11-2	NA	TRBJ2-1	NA	CASSISGGPVFDHNEQFF	TGTGCCAGCAGCATCTCCGGCGGGCCAGTCTTCGATCACAATGAGCAGTTCTTC
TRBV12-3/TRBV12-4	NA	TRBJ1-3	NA	CASTGGLGNTIYF	TGTGCCAGCACTGGAGGGCTGGGAAACACCATATATTTT
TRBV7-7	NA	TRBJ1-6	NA	CASSLDRGSPLHF	TGTGCCAGCAGCTTAGACCGGGGGTCACCCCTCCACTTT
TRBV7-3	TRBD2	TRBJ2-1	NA	CAIPGLPWGDEQFF	TGTGCTATACCGGGACTACCCTGGGGGGATGAGCAGTTCTTC
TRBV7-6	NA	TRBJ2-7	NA	CASSSERAEQYF	TGTGCCAGCAGCTCGGAAAGAGCGGAGCAGTACTTC
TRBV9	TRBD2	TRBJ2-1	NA	CASSVKGLAGTVQFF	TGTGCCAGCAGCGTAAAGGGACTAGCGGGGACGGTGCAGTTCTTC
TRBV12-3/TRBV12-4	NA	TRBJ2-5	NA	CASSRGLGETQYF	TGTGCCAGCAGCAGAGGACTGGGAGAGACCCAGTACTTC
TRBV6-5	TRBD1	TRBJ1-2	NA	CASSYDGQGEGYTF	TGTGCCAGCAGTTACGACGGACAGGGGGAGGGCTACACCTTC